Detailed here is one T cell receptor beta chain. Using immunoSEQ multiplex PCR, the repertoire was profiled, and TCRdb retains in-frame clones only, with some absent. Altogether some 120,000 clones are present, around three quarters being singletons, with the ten largest covering more than 35%. The data were taken from a study of blood T cell repertoires in COVID-19. Trimming stripped 1 base from V and 7 bases from J, with 7 bases between. This CDR3 is built from 12 residues. CDR1 is ENHRY, CDR2 SYGVKD, per germline. What was sequenced was peripheral blood. The TCR comes from a man aged 40-49 years with active or convalescent COVID-19. The chain combines TRBV10-3 with TRBJ1-1; D might be TRBD1 (5 bases). The chain's CDR3 is CAISEFRGEAFF. The CDR3 region has the DNA TGTGCCATCAGTGAGTTTAGGGGTGAAGCTTTCTTT.